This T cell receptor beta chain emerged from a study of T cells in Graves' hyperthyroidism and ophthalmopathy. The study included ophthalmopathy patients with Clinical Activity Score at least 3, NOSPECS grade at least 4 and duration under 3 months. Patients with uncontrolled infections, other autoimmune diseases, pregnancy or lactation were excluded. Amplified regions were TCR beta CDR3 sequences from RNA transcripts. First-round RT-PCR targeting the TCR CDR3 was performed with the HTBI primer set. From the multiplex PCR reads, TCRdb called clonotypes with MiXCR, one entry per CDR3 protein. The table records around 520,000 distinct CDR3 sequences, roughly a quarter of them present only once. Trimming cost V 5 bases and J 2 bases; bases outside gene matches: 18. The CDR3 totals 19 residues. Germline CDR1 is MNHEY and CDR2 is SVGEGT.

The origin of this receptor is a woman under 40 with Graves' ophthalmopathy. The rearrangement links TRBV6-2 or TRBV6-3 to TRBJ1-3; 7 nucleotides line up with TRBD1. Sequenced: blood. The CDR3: CASSHHWTPGQSAGNTIYF. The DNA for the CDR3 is TGTGCCAGCAGTCATCATTGGACCCCGGGACAGAGCGCTGGAAACACCATATATTTT.